This TCR beta chain was sequenced in a study of cytomegalovirus exposure and HLA in healthy donors (dated by TCRdb to the late 2010s). Some background on the complete study: According to a later analysis, the roughly 120 validation repertoires were produced on the same platform as the approximately 620 repertoires of the first cohort. The study was designed to test whether signatures of past pathogen exposure could be identified by cataloging public T cell receptors. A separate validation cohort of about 110 different subjects was used in addition to the roughly 700-subject first cohort. The study combined high-throughput TCR immunosequencing, statistical association of individual TCRs with disease status, and machine learning to predict cytomegalovirus infection status.

The donors belonged to the validation cohort of under 150 subjects, which was separate from the approximately 700-subject first cohort. Measured from the cysteine to the phenylalanine, the CDR3 is 16 residues long. The retained sequence is limited to the CDR3, 48 bases, with the frame set at the first base. Trimming leaves V shorter by 2 bases and J shorter by 5 bases, with the junction holding 7 bases beyond the gene matches. From a lookup of the germline V gene, CDR1 and CDR2 are SGHAT and FQNNGV. The protocol used for the library was the immunoSEQ multiplex PCR assay. In the source study's methods: A statistical classification framework was built to diagnose cytomegalovirus status from the catalog of TCR beta chain sequences. Imported from immuneACCESS, the table was reduced by TCRdb to in-frame sequences with V and J called. These copies leave out some clones; in studies compared against another copy, an unresolved V gene accounts for under half, and the cause of the remainder is not known. That table furnishes V, J and clone size, whereas the DNA furnished D and trimming. The sample profile shows roughly 150,000 clones; approximately 89% of them were found once. Of the sample, 0.6% to 0.8% falls within the top ten clones.

Study-wide conclusions, independent of this receptor: The classifier was reported to diagnose cytomegalovirus status with high specificity and sensitivity in both the original cohort and the validation cohort. The authors suggested that the approach could potentially be generalized to other disease states and immunological phenotypes. Three of the identified cytomegalovirus-associated TCR beta chains were confirmed in vitro to be specific for cytomegalovirus antigens. Of the cluster scores, approximately 94% were above 0 in a later analysis, which found that TCRs clustered in the first cohort also tended to co-occur in the 120 or so validation repertoires. Most TCR sequences were seen in very few donors, while some public TCRs were found in many individuals. All 120 or so repertoires were used to score co-occurrence in the validation cohort in a later analysis, because that analysis had no HLA typing for the cohort. In the study, roughly 160 TCR beta chains were listed as associated with cytomegalovirus.

As for this clone: The clone's antigen remains unknown. No clone much larger than this one lies a single base away; base qualities are absent.

The source material was PBMCs. This receptor was taken from a man in his late teens or twenties in good health and CMV-seronegative. This receptor chain uses TRBV11-2 and TRBJ2-1, with 9 middle bases fitting TRBD2. In nucleotide form, the sequence is TGTGCCAGCAGCTTATCGTCAGCGGGGGGAAACAATGAGCAGTTCTTC. This yields the protein CASSLSSAGGNNEQFF.